This paragraph covers one T cell receptor beta chain sequence. CDR1 and CDR2 (germline): MNHEY, SMNVEV (reference sequence). J was trimmed by 0 bases and V by 3 bases; bases with no gene match: 7. The CDR3 length is 16 residues. This sample was included in a study of control samples from healthy donors and cancer patients. The protocol was immunoSEQ multiplex PCR, while the TCRdb copy is restricted to in-frame clones and leaves out a portion. The repertoire holds about 6,700 clones, with 76% as singletons. The source is a male donor with melanoma. The chain is built from TRBV27 and TRBJ1-1; 7 bases are shared with TRBD1. Sequencing input: formalin-fixed, paraffin-embedded tissue. The CDR3 DNA follows: TGTGCCAGCAGTTTCGACCACAGGGGTCTGAACACTGAAGCTTTCTTT. Residues: CASSFDHRGLNTEAFF.